The clone carrying this TCR beta chain was observed a handful of times. What it recognizes is unknown. Germline V CDR1 and CDR2: GTSNPN, SVGIG (reference sequence). The CDR3 sequence is 12 residues long. Trimming shortened V by 0 bases and J by 6 bases, and 5 bases separated the two germline ends. The data derive from a study of T-cell reconstitution after alpha-beta-depleted transplantation in children. Whole-study results and caveats: At around two months after transplant, the alpha-beta T cells were reportedly derived from several hundred expanded clones that came from non-depleted graft cells. Among T cells one year after transplant, newly produced cells accounted for most counts and diversity.

Unique molecular identifiers were incorporated when the TCRbeta library was constructed. TCRdb redid the calling of the PCR reads with MiXCR, one entry per CDR3 protein. The repertoire holds about 200,000 distinct CDR3 sequences, with around 7% as singletons. Here the sequenced sample was PBMCs, taken before TCRalphabeta/CD19-depleted stem cell transplant. The receptor comes from a boy aged 2 to 9 with acute lymphoblastic leukemia, due to receive a stem cell transplant. The chain is built from TRBV30 and TRBJ2-2, with unresolved D. CDR3 loop: CAWSVGPGELFF. The CDR3 nucleotides read TGTGCCTGGAGTGTCGGACCCGGGGAGCTGTTTTTT.